What follows is one TCR beta chain and its context. This clone was seen just once. Its antigen is not yet known. Qualities for individual bases were not recorded, and no much larger clone is one base off. This sample's time point label indicates: about 28 days (+/-7) after the second vaccine dose. AZD1222 recipients with second doses at about 4 weeks or about 12 weeks were pooled, because spike-specific TCR depth and breadth did not differ between schedules. The vaccinee samples were drawn from two UK trials, COV001 and COV002, one of which was a single-blind randomized controlled phase 2/3 trial testing AZD1222 (ChAdOx1 nCoV-19) in healthy adults. For TCRbeta chain sequencing, PBMC samples were collected from trial participants at day 0 and at day 28 after the second dose. CDR1 and CDR2 were assigned from the germline V gene as LGHNA and YNFKEQ. Trimming removed 1 base from V and 4 bases from J; the gene matches leave 1 base unexplained. From its cysteine to its phenylalanine, the CDR3 spans 14 amino acids. Left in the record is the CDR3 DNA by itself, 42 bases read in frame from the first base.

These data are taken from a study of T cell responses to AZD1222 COVID-19 vaccine (TCRdb year 2021). Regarding the complete study: TCR sequencing was performed for 233 trial participants, of whom roughly 200 were given two doses of AZD1222 and about 25 were given two doses of MenACWY control vaccine. Trial participants were enrolled by age into subgroups of 18-55, 56-69 and 70-plus years, and roughly 160, 29 and 62 TCR-sequenced participants, respectively, were included in these subgroups.

Beyond this particular receptor, the publication reports: Most participants were white British and females outnumbered males, and the authors suggested that clonal diversity may have been underestimated. Only five or six AZD1222 recipients were SARS-CoV-2 seropositive at baseline, limiting conclusions about previously exposed vaccinees. Vaccine-associated CD4 TCRs spanned the whole spike protein, with dominant responses in regions 160-218 and 743-854. Nearly half of unique spike-specific TCRs reportedly recognized epitopes outside regions mutated in the B.1.351 and B.1.1.7 variants. After two AZD1222 doses, spike-specific TCR breadth and depth were significantly higher than at day 0 and than in MenACWY recipients. Because no day 14 peak-response samples were available, repertoires were characterized only after the peak T cell response. In the small 56-69-year group, the increase in depth fell short of significance, most likely because of low power.

The CDR3 regions of human TCRbeta chains were subjected to immunosequencing. Concerning the study's data processing: TCRs in the repertoires were compared against a reference library of SARS-CoV-2-specific TCRs that had been generated with the MIRA antigen-specificity platform. Breadth meant the fraction of unique TCRs that were SARS-CoV-2-associated, whereas depth meant the fraction of total T cells that were SARS-CoV-2-associated. Each spike-specific TCR was assigned to its reactive spike region and to a CD4 or CD8 class using the MIRA data. Log10-transformed breadth and depth values were compared by one-way ANOVA with Sidak's multiple comparisons tests. TCRdb limited this immuneACCESS table to in-frame rearrangements with V and J called. A share of clones is missing; checked studies link under half to unresolved V genes, and the rest is unexplained. V, J and clone size are taken as reported in that table, and D and trimming were inferred from the DNA itself. This sample comprises approximately 150,000 clones, about 83% of them detected only once. Together, the top ten hold around 1.1% of the sample.

This specimen consisted of peripheral blood, obtained 28 days after the second AZD1222 dose. This TCR was sampled from an adult who received the AZD1222 COVID-19 vaccine. The receptor chain draws on TRBV4-2 and TRBJ1-5; a stretch of 7 junction bases matches TRBD1. The CDR3 reads CASSQAGGNQPQHF. DNA sequence: TGTGCCAGCAGCCAAGCAGGGGGGAATCAGCCCCAGCATTTT.